What follows is one T cell receptor (beta chain) and its context. Its antigen remains unidentified. Qualities for individual bases were not recorded, and no much larger clone is one base off. Between the V and J ends, shortened by 6 bases and 2 bases respectively, the junction contains 15 bases. From the cysteine up to the phenylalanine, the CDR3 has a length of 15 residues. CDR3 DNA is the only sequence kept; it has 45 bases, read in frame from the first base. This sample is part of a study of CD8 T cells in ankylosing spondylitis (dated by TCRdb to about 2017). Regarding the study in general: The study profiled T cell receptor beta repertoires in healthy donors and ankylosing spondylitis patients to find disease-linked TCR variants. The full study cohort was made up of 20 to 25 ankylosing spondylitis patients and 108 healthy donors. Peripheral blood was sampled, and synovial fluid was also collected from ankylosing spondylitis patients. Overall study outcomes, separate from this receptor: Some TCR beta motif variants had previously been reported in synovial fluid and blood of reactive arthritis patients, which suggested common disease-initiation mechanisms. The disease-linked clones had a CD8+ phenotype and were found at relatively low frequencies in peripheral blood. A TCR beta motif of 8 or 9 highly homologous amino acid variants appeared characteristic of blood from ankylosing spondylitis patients. The disease-linked clones were reported as significantly enriched in matched synovial fluid samples from ankylosing spondylitis patients.

Sequencing took place on an Illumina HiSeq 2500. Quantitative 5'-RACE with molecular barcodes was used to prepare TCR beta libraries. The original pipeline was this. A new computational method, built on a probabilistic model of VDJ rearrangement, was used to identify disease-linked TCR variants. TCRdb redid the processing of the public reads, applying fastp at Q25 and MiXCR, and retained in-frame beta chains. Under each unique CDR3 protein, matching rows form one entry showing the most common genes and DNA. TCRdb, rather than the study authors, made the V and J calls. The sample data list 200,000 to 250,000 distinct CDR3 sequences, and 30% to 40% of these were observed just once. The leading ten clones occupy roughly 4.2% of the sample.

Sequenced sample: blood, either unsorted or a sorted T cell fraction (not recorded which). The chain was built from TRBV12-3 or TRBV12-4 and TRBJ2-3; perhaps TRBD1 is the D gene, with 6 bases matching. The clonotype comes from a male donor with ankylosing spondylitis or in good health (not recorded which). The nucleotides read TGTGCCAGCAGCCCGTACAGGGCCAACACAGATACGCAGTATTTT. It translates as CASSPYRANTDTQYF.